The 18 T cell receptor beta chains listed next were all sequenced from one sample in a study of blood T cell repertoires in COVID-19 (dated by TCRdb to 2018 to 2021). The library was generated by the immunoSEQ multiplex PCR assay. Drawn from immuneACCESS, this table holds only the in-frame rearrangements with V and J called that TCRdb kept. Clones are partly lost; checked studies trace under half to an unresolved V gene and leave the rest unexplained. The sample profile shows about 190,000 clones; 88% of them were found once. About 4% of the sample is held by the ten biggest clonotypes. Sequencing used peripheral blood. All receptors derive from a woman aged 30 to 39 with acute or convalescent COVID-19.

The chain couples TRBV19 to TRBJ2-1; D is uncertain. CDR1 is LNHDA and CDR2 is SQIVND in the germline V gene (reference sequence). The length of the CDR3 is 12 residues. The V gene lost 2 bases and the J gene lost 10 bases, with 9 bases spanning the gap. This CDR3 reads CASSIWRSEQFF. The CDR3 DNA is TGTGCCAGTAGTATATGGCGGTCCGAGCAGTTCTTC.

The chain is built from TRBV20-1 and TRBJ2-7; possibly TRBD1 for D (5 bases). CDR3 length: 16 amino acids. Germline CDR1 and CDR2: DFQATT and SNEGSKA (reference sequence). Trimming stripped 3 bases from V and 2 bases from J, with 20 bases between. CDR3 protein: CSASIGGALTPYEQYF. Here the CDR3 DNA reads TGCAGTGCTAGTATCGGTGGGGCACTCACCCCCTACGAGCAGTACTTC.

The chain is built from TRBV5-1 and TRBJ1-3, with 8 bases matching TRBD1. J lost 6 bases, V lost 0 bases, and 5 bases had no gene match. This CDR3 is built from 15 residues. Germline CDR1 reads SGHRS; CDR2 reads YFSETQ. This chain's CDR3 is CASSLGRQGINTIYF. The CDR3 nucleotides read TGCGCCAGCAGCTTGGGGAGACAGGGGATAAACACCATATATTTT.

The chain carries TRBV6-1 and TRBJ1-2; D gene ambiguous. V lost 1 base and J 4 bases, leaving 10 bases between the germline ends. The CDR3 is 14 amino acids. Looked up from germline, CDR1 is MNHNS and CDR2 is SASEGT. CDR3 protein: CASSEGASFYGYTF. CDR3 sequence (DNA): TGTGCCAGCAGTGAAGGGGCCTCTTTCTATGGCTACACCTTC.

The J gene is TRBJ2-2, the V gene TRBV6-5; possibly TRBD1 for D (6 bases). The length of the CDR3 is 14 residues. V lost 7 bases, J lost 1 base, and 10 bases lay in between. Germline V CDR1 and CDR2: MNHEY, SVGAGI. CDR3 region: CASTPDRNTGELFF. Here the CDR3 DNA reads TGTGCCAGCACCCCGGACAGGAACACCGGGGAGCTGTTTTTT.

The CDR3 spells CASSLRDSHSNQPQHF. The CDR3 DNA reads as TGTGCCAGCAGTTTACGGGACAGTCATAGCAATCAGCCCCAGCATTTT. This chain uses TRBV28 with TRBJ1-5; 7 nucleotides agree with TRBD1. The CDR3 has 16 amino acids. V was pared by 2 bases and J by 0 bases, with 4 bases of the junction left unmatched. Germline V gene sequence: CDR1 MDHEN, CDR2 SYDVKM.

The chain links TRBV5-4 to TRBJ2-5; TRBD1 agrees at 8 bases. This CDR3 has 14 residues. V was clipped by 2 bases and J by 4 bases; unmatched bases: 4. The germline gives CDR1 SGHNT, CDR2 YYREEE (reference sequence). The CDR3 DNA reads as TGTGCCAGCAGCTTAGGCGGGACAGGAGAGACCCAGTACTTC. This encodes CASSLGGTGETQYF.

The chain carries TRBV18 and TRBJ2-5; 10 positions match TRBD1. This CDR3 comprises 14 residues. V lost 6 bases, J lost 1 base, and 2 bases stayed unmatched. CDR1 KGHSH and CDR2 LQKENI come from the germline V gene. The CDR3 region is CASSRQGAQETQYF. In DNA, the CDR3 is TGTGCCAGCTCGCGACAGGGGGCCCAAGAGACCCAGTACTTC.

This clone was recorded once. This chain uses TRBV5-5 with TRBJ1-4; TRBD1 agrees at 8 bases. This CDR3 has 15 residues. Germline lookup yields CDR1 SGHKS and CDR2 YYEKEE (reference sequence). J gave up 8 bases and V 2 bases, and 8 bases lay outside the gene matches. The CDR3 loop is CASSFKAGGPEKLFF. The CDR3 DNA is TGTGCCAGCAGCTTTAAGGCAGGGGGCCCAGAAAAACTGTTTTTT.

This sequence joins TRBV7-2 and TRBJ1-5, with a tentative D call TRBD1 (5 bases). The CDR3 has 13 amino acids. V lost 8 bases and J lost 12, with 20 bases in between. Germline V gene lookup returns CDR1 SGHTA and CDR2 FQGNSA. In nucleotides, the CDR3 is TGTGCCAGCTCCTCCTCCCCAGGGCAGAACCAGCATTTT. This gives the protein CASSSSPGQNQHF.

The rearrangement links TRBV18 to TRBJ2-7, with 7 nucleotides matching TRBD1. Per germline, CDR1 KGHSH and CDR2 LQKENI. The CDR3 has 14 residues. V lost 2 bases, J lost 4 bases, and 5 bases stayed unmatched. The CDR3 is CASSPVTGEYEQYF. Written as DNA, the CDR3 is TGTGCCAGCTCACCAGTCACAGGGGAGTACGAGCAGTACTTC.

The J gene is TRBJ1-4, the V gene TRBV30, with D perhaps TRBD1 (5 bases). The ends were cut back, 4 bases at V and 5 bases at J, with 20 bases in the middle. The germline V gene encodes CDR1 GTSNPN and CDR2 SVGIG (reference sequence). The CDR3 spans 16 residues. The CDR3 DNA sequence: TGTGCCTGGACCTACGCCCAATGGGGGGACAATGAAAAACTGTTTTTT. It is translated as CAWTYAQWGDNEKLFF.

The chain combines TRBV9 with TRBJ1-1, with a tentative D call TRBD1 (5 bases). This CDR3 is 17 amino acids long. V lost 1 base and J lost 7, with 23 bases in between. Germline-derived CDR1 and CDR2 are SGDLS and YYNGEE. The CDR3 loop is CASSVTPNLGGGVEAFF. CDR3 nucleotide sequence: TGTGCCAGCAGCGTAACCCCGAACTTGGGTGGAGGGGTTGAAGCTTTCTTT. Complete variable domain (other parts from reference TRBV9 and TRBJ1-1): DSGVTQTPKHLITATGQRVTLRCSPRSGDLSVYWYQQSLDQGLQFLIQYYNGEERAKGNILERFSAQQFPDLHSELNLSSLELGDSALYFCASSVTPNLGGGVEAFFGQGTRLTVV.

V gene TRBV5-4 combines with J gene TRBJ1-1; no reliable D call. Germline-derived CDR1 and CDR2 are SGHNT and YYREEE (reference sequence). V was cut by 6 bases and J by 4 bases, with 7 bases left in between. The CDR3 totals 11 residues. In DNA form, the CDR3 reads TGTGCCAGCACGGGGTCCACTGAAGCTTTCTTT. Amino acids: CASTGSTEAFF.

This sequence joins TRBV15 and TRBJ2-7; D may be TRBD2 (5 bases). V was cut by 0 bases and J by 5 bases, with 11 bases left in between. The CDR3 extends over 14 amino acids. The V gene's germline CDR1 is LNHNV and CDR2 YYDKDF (reference sequence). The CDR3: CATSRDHGIHEQYF. CDR3 nucleotides: TGTGCCACCAGCAGAGATCACGGGATCCACGAGCAGTACTTC.

J is TRBJ2-3 and V is TRBV12-5; 9 bases agree with TRBD2. From germline, CDR1 is LGHNT and CDR2 FRNRAP. V lost 6 bases to trimming and J lost 7 bases; unmatched junction nucleotides: 14. The CDR3 has 16 amino acids. The CDR3 loop is CASGPGTSMILNTQYF. DNA for the CDR3: TGTGCTAGTGGCCCAGGGACTAGCATGATTCTGAATACGCAGTATTTT.

The count of this clone is one. This CDR3 is also generated by other DNA sequences in the sample. This chain uses TRBV28 with TRBJ1-5; no clear D gene. V gave up 6 bases and J gave up 5 bases, with 5 bases separating them. Germline CDR1 MDHEN, CDR2 SYDVKM. The CDR3 spans 11 residues. CDR3 residues: CASSPDQPQHF. The DNA for the CDR3 is TGTGCCAGCAGCCCAGATCAGCCCCAGCATTTT.

The chain has TRBV25-1 and TRBJ1-5, with D hard to call. This CDR3 is built from 12 residues. Germline assignment: CDR1 MGHDK and CDR2 SYGVNS. Trimming removed 5 bases from V and 7 bases from J, with 9 bases in between. This chain's CDR3 is CASSRGSQPQHF. The CDR3 nucleotides are TGTGCCAGCAGTCGAGGGTCGCAGCCCCAGCATTTT.